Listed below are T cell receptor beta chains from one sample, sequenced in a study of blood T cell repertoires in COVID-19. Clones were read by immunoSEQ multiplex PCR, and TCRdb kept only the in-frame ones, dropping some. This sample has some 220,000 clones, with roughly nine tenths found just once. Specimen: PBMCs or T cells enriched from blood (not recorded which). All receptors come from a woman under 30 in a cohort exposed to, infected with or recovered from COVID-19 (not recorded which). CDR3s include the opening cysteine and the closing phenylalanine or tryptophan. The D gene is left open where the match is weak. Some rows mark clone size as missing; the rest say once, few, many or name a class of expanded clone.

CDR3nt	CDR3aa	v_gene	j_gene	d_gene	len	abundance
TGTGCCAGCAGCCCCATAAGACAGGGGGCTGGGAATTCACCCCTCCACTTT	CASSPIRQGAGNSPLHF	TRBV7-9	TRBJ1-6	TRBD1	17	.
TGTGCCAGTAGTATGACAGCAACTAATGAAAAACTGTTTTTT	CASSMTATNEKLFF	TRBV19	TRBJ1-4	.	14	.
TGTGCCACCAGCAGAGTGCAGGGGGATCAGCCCCAGCATTTT	CATSRVQGDQPQHF	TRBV15	TRBJ1-5	TRBD1	14	once
TGTGCCATCAGTGGGGACAGTAAGTCCTATGGCTACACCTTC	CAISGDSKSYGYTF	TRBV10-3	TRBJ1-2	TRBD1	14	.
TGTGCCAGCAGCTCACAGACAGGGGCGAACACCGGGGAGCTGTTTTTT	CASSSQTGANTGELFF	TRBV7-3	TRBJ2-2	TRBD1	16	.
TGTGCCAGCACCCTTTACACCTCCTATAATTCACCCCTCCACTTT	CASTLYTSYNSPLHF	TRBV7-9	TRBJ1-6	.	15	.
TGTGCCAGCAGCCCCCCCGGGAGCACAGATACGCAGTATTTT	CASSPPGSTDTQYF	TRBV7-9	TRBJ2-3	.	14	.
TGTGCCAGCATCTTATCCGCAGGCGGGGCCGGGGAGCTGTTTTTT	CASILSAGGAGELFF	TRBV28	TRBJ2-2	.	15	.
TGTGCCAGCGAAGAGACAGGGAACAATGAGCAGTTCTTC	CASEETGNNEQFF	TRBV7-8	TRBJ2-1	TRBD1	13	.
TGTGCCAGCAGCCAAGACAGGGGATATGGCTACACCTTC	CASSQDRGYGYTF	TRBV27	TRBJ1-2	TRBD1	13	.
TGTGCCAGTAGTATGACAGGGGGTCGGGCCCTCCACTTT	CASSMTGGRALHF	TRBV19	TRBJ1-6	TRBD1	13	once
TGTGCCAGCAGCTTAGGAGGCGGGAACACTGAAGCTTTCTTT	CASSLGGGNTEAFF	TRBV11-2	TRBJ1-1	.	14	.
TGTGCCAGCAGAAACTCCATCGAGACCGGGGAGCTGTTTTTT	CASRNSIETGELFF	TRBV6-5	TRBJ2-2	.	14	.
TGTGCCAGCAGTCCACAGGAGGGCAAAAACATTCAGTACTTC	CASSPQEGKNIQYF	TRBV27	TRBJ2-4	.	14	.
TGTGCCAGCAGCAAAGCGCTTTCCAGGGTGGGCAATCAGCCCCAGCATTTT	CASSKALSRVGNQPQHF	TRBV21-1	TRBJ1-5	.	17	.
TGTGCCAGCAGCTTAGATGTCTCCGAAGCTTTCTTT	CASSLDVSEAFF	TRBV13	TRBJ1-1	.	12	.
TGTGCCAGCAGCTTAACCCCGGACAGCTCTGGAAACACCATATATTTT	CASSLTPDSSGNTIYF	TRBV7-7	TRBJ1-3	.	16	.
TGTGCCAGCTATCTGATGGGGCCCACTGAAGCTTTCTTT	CASYLMGPTEAFF	TRBV2	TRBJ1-1	.	13	.
TGTGCCAGCAGCCAGGGACTTAGCGGGAGTGGGAATGAGCAGTTCTTC	CASSQGLSGSGNEQFF	TRBV3-1/TRBV3-2	TRBJ2-1	TRBD2	16	.
TGTGCCAGCGCCCGGGACTCCGAGCTCGCCGGGGAGCTGTTTTTT	CASARDSELAGELFF	TRBV7-4	TRBJ2-2	.	15	.
TGTGCCAGCAGTCGCGGGAACACTGAAGCTTTCTTT	CASSRGNTEAFF	TRBV6-5	TRBJ1-1	.	12	.
TGCGCCAGCAGCGGGGGCGAGGTCGATGATACGCAGTATTTT	CASSGGEVDDTQYF	TRBV5-1	TRBJ2-3	.	14	.
TGCGCCAGCAGTGAGGGGCCAGGGGGGGATACGCAGTATTTT	CASSEGPGGDTQYF	TRBV10-1	TRBJ2-3	.	14	.
TGTGCCAGCAGCCATTACAGCTATGGCTACACCTTC	CASSHYSYGYTF	TRBV7-9	TRBJ1-2	.	12	.
TGTGCCAGCAGTGGACTAGCGTCTGGGAATGAGCAGTTCTTC	CASSGLASGNEQFF	TRBV2	TRBJ2-1	TRBD2	14	.
TGTGCCAGCGGGGGGGCACAGGTCCTTGGGAGCAATCAGCCCCAGCATTTT	CASGGAQVLGSNQPQHF	TRBV28	TRBJ1-5	.	17	.
TGTGCCAGCCGCAGTCTGGGGACAGGGACCGATACGCAGTATTTT	CASRSLGTGTDTQYF	TRBV27	TRBJ2-3	TRBD1	15	.
TGTGCCAGCAGCTTACTAGCGACCGGGGAGCTGTTTTTT	CASSLLATGELFF	TRBV7-3	TRBJ2-2	.	13	.
TGCGCCAGCAGCCTCCGGACTAGCGGAGAGTACAATGAGCAGTTCTTC	CASSLRTSGEYNEQFF	TRBV5-1	TRBJ2-1	TRBD2	16	.
TGTGCCAGCATAGCGGGGGGATCGGACGGGGAGCTGTTTTTT	CASIAGGSDGELFF	TRBV6-6	TRBJ2-2	TRBD2	14	.
TGTGCCAGCAGCCCGAATTCCGGGACAGGTCGCTACGAGCAGTACTTC	CASSPNSGTGRYEQYF	TRBV3-1/TRBV3-2	TRBJ2-7	TRBD1	16	.
TGCGCCAGCAGCCAAGATAGGACTAGCGGGAGGGTAGGGGACAATGAGCAGTTCTTC	CASSQDRTSGRVGDNEQFF	TRBV4-1	TRBJ2-1	TRBD2	19	.
TGTGCCAGCAGCGGGAGCACCGGGGAGCTGTTTTTT	CASSGSTGELFF	TRBV9	TRBJ2-2	.	12	.
TGTGCCACCAGTGATCCCAGGCAGGGTAACTATGGCTACACCTTC	CATSDPRQGNYGYTF	TRBV24-1	TRBJ1-2	.	15	.
TGTGCCAGCAGCGTAGGTGGTAGCGGGATCCCTCTCAGGGCCGGGGAGCTGTTTTTT	CASSVGGSGIPLRAGELFF	TRBV9	TRBJ2-2	TRBD2	19	.
TGTGCCAGCACTGGAAGACTAGGAAGCACAGATACGCAGTATTTT	CASTGRLGSTDTQYF	TRBV2	TRBJ2-3	.	15	.
TGTGCCAGCAGTGATAGCGGGGGGGCAGGAGGAGAGACCCAGTACTTC	CASSDSGGAGGETQYF	TRBV6-1	TRBJ2-5	TRBD2	16	.
TGTGCCAGCAGCTTGGGGACAGGGGCCTCCTACGAGCAGTACTTC	CASSLGTGASYEQYF	TRBV5-5	TRBJ2-7	TRBD1	15	once
TGCGCCAGCAGCCAAGTGGGCGAAGGAATCAATCAGCCCCAGCATTTT	CASSQVGEGINQPQHF	TRBV4-1	TRBJ1-5	.	16	.
TGTGCCAGCACCCGAGAATCCTTGTACGAGCAGTACTTC	CASTRESLYEQYF	TRBV28	TRBJ2-7	.	13	.
TGTGCCAGCACCCCGGACACCTACAATGAGCAGTTCTTC	CASTPDTYNEQFF	TRBV2	TRBJ2-1	.	13	.
TGTGCCAGCAGTGAGACCCGACAGCACACTGAAGCTTTCTTT	CASSETRQHTEAFF	TRBV6-1	TRBJ1-1	.	14	.
TGTGCCAGCAGCTCCGACCGGGACAGACGTTCACCCCTCCACTTT	CASSSDRDRRSPLHF	TRBV13	TRBJ1-6	TRBD1	15	.
TGTGCCAGCTGGGGACAGGGAGAGACCGGGGAGCTGTTTTTT	CASWGQGETGELFF	TRBV19	TRBJ2-2	TRBD1	14	.
TGTGCCAGCAGTGATTTGGTAGCGGGGGGCCAAGAGACCCAGTACTTC	CASSDLVAGGQETQYF	TRBV2	TRBJ2-5	TRBD2	16	once
TGTGCCAGCAGCTCCCAAAGGGGGACCCACAATGAGCAGTTCTTC	CASSSQRGTHNEQFF	TRBV7-9	TRBJ2-1	.	15	few
TGTGCCAGCAGTTTTGGGCAGGCAAACACCTTC	CASSFGQANTF	TRBV12-3/TRBV12-4	TRBJ1-2	.	11	.
TGTGCCAGTGGGGATCGGGGACTCTTCGAGCAGTACTTC	CASGDRGLFEQYF	TRBV7-9	TRBJ2-7	.	13	.
TGTGCCAGCAGTACAGGGTTGGACACCTTC	CASSTGLDTF	TRBV12-3/TRBV12-4	TRBJ1-2	.	10	.
TGTGCCAGCAGGCGCGTGTCCGAGTTTGCAACTAATGAAAAACTGTTTTTT	CASRRVSEFATNEKLFF	TRBV27	TRBJ1-4	.	17	.